The next 5 T cell receptor beta chains were all read from a single sample in a study of cytomegalovirus exposure and HLA in healthy donors. This table comes from immunoSEQ multiplex PCR, and its TCRdb copy is limited to in-frame clones, with some not included. This table has about 170,000 clones, 70% to 90% appearing once. Sequenced sample: PBMCs. The receptors here all came from a woman younger than 45 in good health and CMV-seronegative.

This clone has ten or more counts. The chain has TRBV2 and TRBJ2-1; 13 bases are a match to TRBD2. Trimming removed 3 bases from V and 11 bases from J; junction bases left unmatched: 4. This CDR3 is built from 14 residues. Germline V lookup: CDR1 SNHLY, CDR2 FYNNEI. The CDR3 is CASSDALAGGKQFF. For the CDR3, the DNA is TGTGCCAGCAGTGATGCACTAGCGGGGGGGAAGCAGTTCTTC.

This clone appeared a few times. V usage is TRBV6-5 and J usage is TRBJ1-2, with D unclear. The V gene lost 2 bases and the J gene lost 6 bases, with 10 bases spanning the gap. The CDR3 consists of 13 residues. Germline CDR1 MNHEY, CDR2 SVGAGI. The CDR3 DNA sequence: TGTGCCAGCAGTTACCGGAGCCTTAATGGCTACACCTTC. Translating it yields CASSYRSLNGYTF.

The V gene is TRBV9, the J gene TRBJ1-2; 11 bases fit TRBD1. This CDR3 region has 14 residues. V dropped 4 bases and J dropped 7; count of bases not matched to a gene: 6. Germline CDR1 SGDLS, CDR2 YYNGEE. The CDR3 DNA sequence: TGTGCCAGCAGCCTGGGGACAGGGGGTAGTGGCTACACCTTC. Translating it yields CASSLGTGGSGYTF.

The chain uses TRBV5-3 and TRBJ2-1; 8 nucleotides agree with TRBD2. TRBV5-3 is reported as an ORF; its role is uncertain. V lost 6 bases to trimming and J lost 4 bases; unmatched junction nucleotides: 18. This CDR3 spans 18 amino acids. CDR3: CARNAHQKTGLEYNEQFF. DNA for the CDR3: TGTGCCAGAAACGCCCACCAGAAGACGGGACTAGAGTACAATGAGCAGTTCTTC.

CDR3 sequence reads: CASSYAQGSGYTF. The CDR3 DNA sequence: TGTGCCAGCAGTTACGCGCAGGGAAGTGGCTACACCTTC. This rearrangement joins TRBV6-6 to TRBJ1-2; weak D call: TRBD1 (5 bases). Germline-derived CDR1 and CDR2 are MNHNY and SVGAGI (reference sequence). The germline V and J ends were trimmed by 2 bases and 7 bases, with 11 bases remaining between them. There are 13 residues in the CDR3.